This is a list of T cell receptor beta chains from one sample in a study of vaccination and CD4 T cells after COVID-19. TCRdb reprocessed the PCR reads with MiXCR, giving one entry per CDR3 protein. Found here are about 20,000 distinct CDR3 sequences, 65% to 80% of them singletons; the top ten hold roughly 4%. For these TCRs, the target antigens are not known. The specimen sequenced was CD4+ T cells from blood, cultured in vitro. Receptor source: a human donor who had recovered from COVID-19. Both conserved end residues are part of each CDR3. The D gene is left open where the match is weak. Size is stated for part of the rows, as once, few or many counts, or as a class when the clone is expanded.

CDR3 length	V gene	clone size	D gene	J gene	CDR3 DNA	CDR3 protein
11	TRBV10-1	few	.	TRBJ2-3	TGCGCCAGCGCTCCAGGTGATGGGCAGTATTTT	CASAPGDGQYF
17	TRBV6-2/TRBV6-3	.	TRBD2	TRBJ2-5	TGTGCCAGCAGTTACCCGGGACTAGCGGGGGGCCAAGAGACCCAGTACTTC	CASSYPGLAGGQETQYF
14	TRBV4-1	.	.	TRBJ1-5	TGCGCCAGCAGCCTACCGGGGAGCAATCAGCCCCAGCATTTT	CASSLPGSNQPQHF
14	TRBV6-1	.	TRBD1	TRBJ2-3	TGTGCCAGCAGTAGACAGGGGAGCACAGATACGCAGTATTTT	CASSRQGSTDTQYF
15	TRBV21-1	.	.	TRBJ1-5	TGTGCCAGCAGCAGCAGGGGGCACCACAATCAGCCCCAGCATTTT	CASSSRGHHNQPQHF
15	TRBV6-5	.	.	TRBJ1-6	TGTGCCAGCAGTTACGCCGACAGATCGGGTCCCCCCCTCCACTTT	CASSYADRSGPPLHF
13	TRBV20-1	.	TRBD1	TRBJ1-5	TGCAGTGCCCGGACAGGCGGCAATCAGCCCCAGCATTTT	CSARTGGNQPQHF
16	TRBV2	.	.	TRBJ1-5	TGTGCCAGCAGTGGGGGGGCTATGAGGGGAGGTCAGCCCCAGCATTTT	CASSGGAMRGGQPQHF
15	TRBV2	.	.	TRBJ2-1	TGTGCCAGCAGTGTTACGCAAACCACCTACAATGAGCAGTTCTTC	CASSVTQTTYNEQFF
14	TRBV6-2/TRBV6-3	.	.	TRBJ1-1	TGTGCCAGCAGTTACATCCCAGGGAGCACTGAAGCTTTCTTT	CASSYIPGSTEAFF
16	TRBV12-3/TRBV12-4	few	.	TRBJ1-2	TGTGCCAGCAGTTTTACCCGGCAGTCTCTCAACTATGGCTACACCTTC	CASSFTRQSLNYGYTF
13	TRBV30	.	.	TRBJ1-1	TGTGCCTGGAGCGGACAGCAGAACACTGAAGCTTTCTTT	CAWSGQQNTEAFF
13	TRBV6-4	.	.	TRBJ2-2	TGTGCCAGCAGTGACGTAAACACCGGGGAGCTGTTTTTT	CASSDVNTGELFF
14	TRBV20-1	once	TRBD1	TRBJ1-6	TGCAGTGCGCCCGAGGACAGGGCTCAATCACCCCTCCACTTT	CSAPEDRAQSPLHF
15	TRBV15	.	TRBD1	TRBJ1-1	TGTGCCACCAGCAGACCCCGACAGGGGCGGACTGAAGCTTTCTTT	CATSRPRQGRTEAFF
14	TRBV6-1	.	.	TRBJ2-2	TGTGCCAGCAGGGGTCGCGGACACACCGGGGAGCTGTTTTTT	CASRGRGHTGELFF
15	TRBV19	.	.	TRBJ1-1	TGTGCCAGTAGTCCCCGCCAGACAGGTGGCGCTGAAGCTTTCTTT	CASSPRQTGGAEAFF
14	TRBV7-3	.	.	TRBJ2-3	TGTGCCAGCAGCGGCGGATTGCCCACAGATACGCAGTATTTT	CASSGGLPTDTQYF
18	TRBV7-9	.	.	TRBJ1-2	TGTGCCAGCAGGGATCCCCCCGGCAGGGGAGCTTCCAACTATGGCTACACCTTC	CASRDPPGRGASNYGYTF
14	TRBV27	few	.	TRBJ2-6	TGTGCCAGCAGTTTCTCTCTTGGGGCCAACGTCCTGACTTTC	CASSFSLGANVLTF
13	TRBV20-1	.	TRBD1	TRBJ2-7	TGCAGTGCTCAGACAGGGCTCCGCTACGAGCAGTACTTC	CSAQTGLRYEQYF
14	TRBV6-1	.	.	TRBJ1-2	TGTGCCAGCAGTGAAGTCGGACCGAACTATGGCTACACCTTC	CASSEVGPNYGYTF
14	TRBV6-2/TRBV6-3	.	.	TRBJ2-7	TGTGCCAGCAGCCCCACTAGAGGTTCCTACGAGCAGTACTTC	CASSPTRGSYEQYF
18	TRBV6-2/TRBV6-3	.	.	TRBJ1-5	TGTGCCAGCAGTTACTCGGGGGCTCGTCGAGGGTTGGACCAGCCCCAGCATTTT	CASSYSGARRGLDQPQHF
16	TRBV7-9	few	.	TRBJ1-6	TGTGCCAGCAGCTTAATGGGCAGCTCAAGGGATTCACCCCTCCACTTT	CASSLMGSSRDSPLHF
12	TRBV6-1	once	.	TRBJ1-5	TGTGCCAGCAGCCAGTTCGATCAGCCCCAGCATTTT	CASSQFDQPQHF
12	TRBV12-3/TRBV12-4	.	.	TRBJ1-1	TGTGCCAGCAGTCAGGGGAACACTGAAGCTTTCTTT	CASSQGNTEAFF
14	TRBV2	.	.	TRBJ2-7	TGTGCCAGCAGTGAAGACCTGTCTGGGTACGAGCAGTACTTC	CASSEDLSGYEQYF
18	TRBV20-1	.	.	TRBJ2-3	TGCAGTGCTAGAGTATCGGGAAGAGGGGGGATCGGGACAGATACGCAGTATTTT	CSARVSGRGGIGTDTQYF
14	TRBV27	.	TRBD1	TRBJ2-7	TGTGCCAGCAGACGGACAGGGGGCGTCTACGAGCAGTACTTC	CASRRTGGVYEQYF
13	TRBV27	.	.	TRBJ2-3	TGTGTCACACAACCCCGCAACACAGATACGCAGTATTTT	CVTQPRNTDTQYF
14	TRBV20-1	.	TRBD1	TRBJ2-3	TGCAGTGCTAGAGGGACAGGGGAGCCAGATACGCAGTATTTT	CSARGTGEPDTQYF
15	TRBV7-2	.	.	TRBJ2-7	TGTGCCAGCAGCAAACAGGGTTGGAGCTCCTACGAGCAGTACTTC	CASSKQGWSSYEQYF
12	TRBV6-2/TRBV6-3	.	.	TRBJ1-5	TGTGCCAGCACAACAAGCAATCAGCCCCAGCATTTT	CASTTSNQPQHF
17	TRBV20-1	.	TRBD1	TRBJ1-2	TGCAGTGCTAGAGGAATGGGACAGGGCCGTCAAGGCTATGGCTACACCTTC	CSARGMGQGRQGYGYTF
17	TRBV12-3/TRBV12-4	few	TRBD1	TRBJ2-7	TGTGCCAGCAGTCCCCCAATCGGACAGGAGAGTGCCTACGAGCAGTACTTC	CASSPPIGQESAYEQYF
13	TRBV20-1	.	.	TRBJ1-1	TGCAGTGCTAGTGGGCAGGTGACGGGTGAAGCTTTCTTT	CSASGQVTGEAFF
14	TRBV12-3/TRBV12-4	few	TRBD1	TRBJ1-5	TGTGCCAGCTACGGTGGACAGGGGCATCAGCCCCAGCATTTT	CASYGGQGHQPQHF
15	TRBV4-3	.	TRBD2	TRBJ2-1	TGCGCCAGCAGCCAGGGGCGGGAGGGATACAATGAGCAGTTCTTC	CASSQGREGYNEQFF
13	TRBV7-6	once	.	TRBJ1-1	TGTGCCAGCAGCTTAGACGACAGAACTGAAGCTTTCTTT	CASSLDDRTEAFF
18	TRBV20-1	few	TRBD2	TRBJ2-2	TGCAGTGCACAGGGACTAAGCGGGGGGACCCCGTACACCGGGGAGCTGTTTTTT	CSAQGLSGGTPYTGELFF
16	TRBV7-6	.	TRBD1	TRBJ2-3	TGTGCCAGCAGTTTTCGACAGGGCACTAGCACAGATACGCAGTATTTT	CASSFRQGTSTDTQYF
14	TRBV18	.	TRBD1	TRBJ1-1	TGTGCCAGCTCACCACTTCGGGACAGCACTGAAGCTTTCTTT	CASSPLRDSTEAFF
11	TRBV29-1	.	.	TRBJ1-1	TGCAGCGTCGGCGGGGACACTGAAGCTTTCTTT	CSVGGDTEAFF
17	TRBV4-2	.	TRBD1	TRBJ2-5	TGTGCCAGCAGCCTCGAACCGATCCGGGACAGGGGAGGTCCCCAGTACTTC	CASSLEPIRDRGGPQYF
13	TRBV20-1	.	TRBD1	TRBJ2-5	TGCAGCGGCCCCGGGACAGAGAAAGAGACCCAGTACTTC	CSGPGTEKETQYF
14	TRBV7-2	.	TRBD1	TRBJ1-6	TGTGCCAGCAGCGCCTACAGGGGCAATTCACCCCTCCACTTT	CASSAYRGNSPLHF
18	TRBV7-2	.	.	TRBJ2-7	TGTGCCAGCAGCCCCTGGACAGCTGACGTAAGGAGCTCCTACGAGCAGTACTTC	CASSPWTADVRSSYEQYF
15	TRBV18	few	.	TRBJ1-5	TGTGCCAGCTCACCACCAGGGACCGTAAATCAGCCCCAGCATTTT	CASSPPGTVNQPQHF
15	TRBV6-1	.	TRBD1	TRBJ1-5	TGTGCCAGCACCCAGACAGGGGGTAGCAATCAGCCCCAGCATTTT	CASTQTGGSNQPQHF
13	TRBV12-3/TRBV12-4	.	.	TRBJ1-6	TGTGCCAGCAGCCCAGGCCCTAATTCACCCCTCCACTTT	CASSPGPNSPLHF
13	TRBV6-1	.	TRBD1	TRBJ1-2	TGTGCCAGCAGCCGGAGAGGACAGGGTGGCTACACCTTC	CASSRRGQGGYTF
16	TRBV2	.	.	TRBJ2-7	TGTGCCAGCAGTGAGGTTGGGGGGACTGGCTCCTACGAGCAGTACTTC	CASSEVGGTGSYEQYF
16	TRBV12-5	few	.	TRBJ1-5	TGTGCTAGTGGTTTGGAGGGGGTTTATAGCAATCAGCCCCAGCATTTT	CASGLEGVYSNQPQHF